This T cell receptor beta chain was documented in a study of blood T cells in healthy people across ages. This CDR3 is 15 amino acids long. CDR1 and CDR2 from the germline V gene are SGHKS and YYEKEE (reference sequence). V shed 1 base and J shed 7 bases, with 15 bases lying between them. The second PCR ran 7 to 11 cycles with a sample-barcoded 5' primer and J-beta primers. Each CDR3 protein gets one entry after TCRdb re-called the 5' RACE reads with MiXCR. In the table there are about 1.8 million distinct CDR3 sequences, 40% to 55% of which are singletons. V is TRBV5-5 and J is TRBJ1-5; perhaps TRBD1 as D (5 bases). This clonotype was sampled from a woman aged 40 to 50 in good health. Sequencing input: blood. The CDR3 protein is CASSLHPGAGQPQHF. CDR3 in DNA: TGTGCCAGCAGCTTGCATCCCGGGGCGGGACAGCCCCAGCATTTT.